This T cell receptor beta chain was recorded in a study of blood T cell repertoires in COVID-19. Across the study: Samples came from the United States, Italy and Spain, spanning acute and convalescent COVID-19. From T cells, B-cell-depleted T cells, or PBMCs came the material, which was cDNA or gDNA.

Germline CDR1 and CDR2: KGHSH and LQKENI. This CDR3 comprises 12 residues. V dropped 8 bases and J dropped 1 base, with 8 bases sitting between them. Study processing details: Amplification of reference gene primers provided the estimated nucleated cell counts. The protocol was immunoSEQ multiplex PCR, while the TCRdb copy is restricted to in-frame clones and leaves out a portion. V, J and clone size reflect that table, while D and trimming were determined from the DNA. In the table there are around 200,000 clones, under 90% of which are singletons. The receptor comes from a man in his forties or fifties with acute or convalescent COVID-19. Material: peripheral blood. V gene TRBV18 combines with J gene TRBJ1-1, with D tentatively TRBD1 (6 bases). The chain's CDR3 is CASGTSNTEAFF. Written as DNA, the CDR3 is TGTGCCAGCGGGACATCGAACACTGAAGCTTTCTTT.